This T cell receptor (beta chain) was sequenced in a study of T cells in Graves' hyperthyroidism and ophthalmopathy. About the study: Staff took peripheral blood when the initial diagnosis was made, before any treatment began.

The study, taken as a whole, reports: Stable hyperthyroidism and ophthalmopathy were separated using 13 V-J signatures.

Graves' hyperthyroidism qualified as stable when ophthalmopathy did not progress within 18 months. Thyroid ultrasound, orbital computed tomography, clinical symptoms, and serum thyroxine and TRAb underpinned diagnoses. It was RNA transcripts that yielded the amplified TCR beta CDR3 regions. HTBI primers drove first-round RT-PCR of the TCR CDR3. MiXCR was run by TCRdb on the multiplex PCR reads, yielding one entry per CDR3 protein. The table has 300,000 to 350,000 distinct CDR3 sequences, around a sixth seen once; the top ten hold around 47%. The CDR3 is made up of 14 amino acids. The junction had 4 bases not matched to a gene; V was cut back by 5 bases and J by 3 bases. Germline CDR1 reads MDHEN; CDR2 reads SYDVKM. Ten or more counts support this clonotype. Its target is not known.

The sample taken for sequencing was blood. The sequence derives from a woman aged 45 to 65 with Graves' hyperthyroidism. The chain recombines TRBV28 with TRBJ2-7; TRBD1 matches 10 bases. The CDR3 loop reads CASSLGQGDYEQYF. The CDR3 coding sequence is TGTGCCAGCAGTCTCGGACAGGGGGACTACGAGCAGTACTTC.